This TCR beta chain was retrieved from a study of blood T cell repertoires in COVID-19. Source study methods: The assay estimated nucleated cells by amplifying reference gene primers. Repertoires were generated with immunoSEQ multiplex PCR, while TCRdb's copy carries only in-frame clones and drops some. The V and J calls and clone size were taken over from that table, and D and trimming were inferred from the DNA. The sample includes about 230,000 clones, around 80% of them seen just once. V shed 0 bases and J shed 7 bases, with 9 bases lying between them. The CDR3 contains 13 residues. The germline gives CDR1 LNHNV, CDR2 YYDKDF (reference sequence).

The chain uses TRBV15 and TRBJ1-1; D call uncertain. This clonotype was sampled from a man in his forties or fifties who had recovered from COVID-19. The sequenced material came from peripheral blood. The CDR3 protein is CATSRDRGIEAFF. DNA of the CDR3: TGTGCCACCAGCAGAGATCGAGGTATTGAAGCTTTCTTT.